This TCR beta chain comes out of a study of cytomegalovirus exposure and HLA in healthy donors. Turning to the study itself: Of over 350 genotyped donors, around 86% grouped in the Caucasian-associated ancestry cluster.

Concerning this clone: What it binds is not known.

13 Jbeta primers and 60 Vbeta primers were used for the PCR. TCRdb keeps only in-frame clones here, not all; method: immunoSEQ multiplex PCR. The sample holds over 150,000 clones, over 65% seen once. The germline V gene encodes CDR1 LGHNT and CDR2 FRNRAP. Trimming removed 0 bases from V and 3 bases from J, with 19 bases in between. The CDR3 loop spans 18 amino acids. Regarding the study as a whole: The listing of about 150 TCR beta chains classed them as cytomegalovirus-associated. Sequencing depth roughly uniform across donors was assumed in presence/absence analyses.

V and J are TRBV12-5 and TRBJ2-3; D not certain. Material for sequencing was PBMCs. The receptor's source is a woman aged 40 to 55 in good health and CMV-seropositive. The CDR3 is CASGLVRLTTPKTDTQYF. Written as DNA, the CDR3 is TGTGCTAGTGGTTTGGTACGGTTAACCACTCCAAAGACAGATACGCAGTATTTT.